This paragraph covers one T cell receptor beta chain sequence. This clone has a single count. Its antigen remains undetermined. The CDR3 does not end in the conserved phenylalanine or tryptophan, so this is likely a read error. The DNA is left out, because the CDR3 cannot be placed on it with certainty; the CDR3 is given as TCRdb lists it. This entry belongs to a study of metastatic and nonmetastatic thyroid tumors (dated by TCRdb to about 2020). With regard to the full study: The researchers compared repertoires between peripheral blood samples and tumor or nodule tissue samples from patients with malignant or benign thyroid disease. General study outcomes and caveats: In both blood and tumor samples, TCR beta diversity was reported to be significantly higher in malignant tumors than in benign nodules.

No treatment had been received by any patient before thyroid surgery. The study retrospectively analysed patient clinical samples collected from 2012 to 2018 using T-cell receptor beta sequencing. Receptor amplification or capture employed PCR. Sequencing relied on an Illumina HiSeq 4000. High-throughput sequencing was used to profile the CDR3 region of the TCR beta-chain in every patient. Per the original workflow: CDR3 differences across clinicopathological groups were used to build a classifier for discriminating distant-metastatic papillary thyroid cancer patients. Repertoire diversity was assessed with the Shannon index, and tumor-blood repertoire similarity with the Morisita-Horn index. In TCRdb, the public reads were trimmed at Q25 with fastp and aligned with MiXCR, with productive beta chains retained. TCRdb, not the authors, supplied the V and J calls. The sample data list under 6,500 clones, and roughly 34% of these were observed just once. Together, the top ten hold roughly 19% of the sample.

The sequenced sample was adjacent normal tissue. The receptor's source is a female donor with papillary thyroid cancer or a benign thyroid nodule (not recorded which). Some clones in this sample may be carry-over from other donors' samples.

Here the CDR3 is given as CSSRGSGEIGELVL. The chain was built from TRBV2 and TRBJ2-2; TRBD1 is taken as the D call from the table, unchecked against the DNA. The CDR3 length equals 14 residues, ends included. Looking up the germline V gene yields CDR1 SNHLY and CDR2 FYNNEI.